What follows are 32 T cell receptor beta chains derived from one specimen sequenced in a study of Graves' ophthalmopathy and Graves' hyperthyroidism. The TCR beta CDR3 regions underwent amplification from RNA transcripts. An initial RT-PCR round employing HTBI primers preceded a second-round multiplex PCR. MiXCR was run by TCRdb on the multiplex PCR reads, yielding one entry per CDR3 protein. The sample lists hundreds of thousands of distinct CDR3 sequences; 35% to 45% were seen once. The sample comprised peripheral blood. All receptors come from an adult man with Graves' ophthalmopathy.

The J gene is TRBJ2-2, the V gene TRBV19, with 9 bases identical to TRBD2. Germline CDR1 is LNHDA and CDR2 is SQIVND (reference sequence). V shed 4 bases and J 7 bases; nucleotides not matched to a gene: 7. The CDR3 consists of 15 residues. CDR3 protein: CASSSGRAGNGELFF. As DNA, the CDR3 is TGTGCCAGTAGTAGCGGGAGGGCGGGGAACGGGGAGCTGTTTTTT.

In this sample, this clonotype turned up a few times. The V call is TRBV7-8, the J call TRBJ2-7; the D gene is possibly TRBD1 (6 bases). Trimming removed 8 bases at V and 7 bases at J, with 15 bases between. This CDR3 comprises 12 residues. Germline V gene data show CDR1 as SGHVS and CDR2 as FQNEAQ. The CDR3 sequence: CASSPGAGEQYF. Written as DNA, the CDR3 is TGTGCCAGCTCCCCAGGGGCAGGAGAGCAGTACTTC.

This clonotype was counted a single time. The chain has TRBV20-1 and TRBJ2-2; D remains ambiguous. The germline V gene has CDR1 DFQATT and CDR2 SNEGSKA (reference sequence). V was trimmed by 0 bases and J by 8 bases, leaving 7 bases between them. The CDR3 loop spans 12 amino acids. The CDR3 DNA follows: TGCAGTGCTAGAGATGACGGAGGGGAGCTGTTTTTT. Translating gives CSARDDGGELFF.

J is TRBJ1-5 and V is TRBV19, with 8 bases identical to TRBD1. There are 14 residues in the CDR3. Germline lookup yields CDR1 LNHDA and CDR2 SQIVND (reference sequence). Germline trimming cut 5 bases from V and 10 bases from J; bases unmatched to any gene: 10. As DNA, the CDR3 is TGTGCCAGTAGTTCCCAGGGGGCTAATTCACCCCAGCATTTT. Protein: CASSSQGANSPQHF.

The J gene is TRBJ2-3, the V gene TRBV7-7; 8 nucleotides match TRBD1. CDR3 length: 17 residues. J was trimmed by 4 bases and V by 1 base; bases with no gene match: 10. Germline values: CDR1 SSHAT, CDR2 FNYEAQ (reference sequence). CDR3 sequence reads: CASSLGRARGLADTQYF. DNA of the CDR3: TGTGCCAGCAGCTTAGGTCGGGCCAGGGGGCTGGCAGATACGCAGTATTTT. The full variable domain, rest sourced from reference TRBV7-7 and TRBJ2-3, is GAGVSQSPRYKVTKRGQDVTLRCDPISSHATLYWYQQALGQGPEFLTYFNYEAQPDKSGLPSDRFSAERPEGSISTLTIQRTEQRDSAMYRCASSLGRARGLADTQYFGPGTRLTVL.

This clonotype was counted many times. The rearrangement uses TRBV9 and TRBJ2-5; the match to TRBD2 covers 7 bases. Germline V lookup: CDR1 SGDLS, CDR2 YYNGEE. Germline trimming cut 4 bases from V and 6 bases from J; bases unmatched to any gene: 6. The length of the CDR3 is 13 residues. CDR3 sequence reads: CASSRGGEKTQYF. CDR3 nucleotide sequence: TGTGCCAGCAGCAGGGGAGGGGAAAAGACCCAGTACTTC.

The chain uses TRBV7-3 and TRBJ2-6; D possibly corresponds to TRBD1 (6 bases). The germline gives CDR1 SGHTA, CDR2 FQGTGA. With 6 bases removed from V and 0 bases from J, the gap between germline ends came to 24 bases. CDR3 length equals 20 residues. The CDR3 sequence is CASSTNRDTSEGSGANVLTF. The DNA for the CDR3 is TGTGCCAGCAGTACCAACCGGGACACGTCGGAAGGCTCTGGGGCCAACGTCCTGACTTTC.

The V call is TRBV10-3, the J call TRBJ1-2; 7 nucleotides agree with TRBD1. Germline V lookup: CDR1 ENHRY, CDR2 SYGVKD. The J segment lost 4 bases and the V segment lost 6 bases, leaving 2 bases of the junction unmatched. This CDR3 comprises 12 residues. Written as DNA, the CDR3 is TGTGCCATCAGGACAGGGAGCTATGGCTACACCTTC. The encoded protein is CAIRTGSYGYTF.

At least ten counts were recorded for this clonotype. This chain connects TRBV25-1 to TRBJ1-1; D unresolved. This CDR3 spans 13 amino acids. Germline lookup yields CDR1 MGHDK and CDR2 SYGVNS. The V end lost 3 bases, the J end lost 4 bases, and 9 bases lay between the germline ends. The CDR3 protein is CASSEFSTTEAFF. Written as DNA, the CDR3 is TGTGCCAGCAGTGAGTTTAGCACCACTGAAGCTTTCTTT.

The CDR3 nucleotides read TGTGCCAGGGAGAACTATGGCTACACCTTC. It encodes CARENYGYTF. The chain is built from TRBV10-3 and TRBJ1-2, with D unclear. The CDR3 is 10 amino acids. Deletions cut 10 bases from V and 2 bases from J, with 5 bases between. CDR1 ENHRY and CDR2 SYGVKD come from the germline V gene.

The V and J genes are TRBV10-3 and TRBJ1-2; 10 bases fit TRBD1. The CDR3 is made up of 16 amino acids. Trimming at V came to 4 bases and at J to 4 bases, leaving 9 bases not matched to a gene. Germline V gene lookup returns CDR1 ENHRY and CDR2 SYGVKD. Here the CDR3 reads CAISAGTGVSLYGYTF. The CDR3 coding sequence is TGTGCCATCAGTGCCGGGACAGGGGTTAGCCTCTATGGCTACACCTTC.

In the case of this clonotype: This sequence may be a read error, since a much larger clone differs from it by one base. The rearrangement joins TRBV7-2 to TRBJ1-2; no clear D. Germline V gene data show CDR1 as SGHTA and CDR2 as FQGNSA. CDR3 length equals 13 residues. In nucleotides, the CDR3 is TGTGCCGGCAGCTTAGGTGAGGAACGAGGCTACACCTTC. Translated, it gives CAGSLGEERGYTF.

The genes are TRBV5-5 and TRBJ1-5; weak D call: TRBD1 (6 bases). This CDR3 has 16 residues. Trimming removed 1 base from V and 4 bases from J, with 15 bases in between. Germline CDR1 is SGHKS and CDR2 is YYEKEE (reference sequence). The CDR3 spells CASSLWAGVKNQPQHF. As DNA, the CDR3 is TGTGCCAGCAGCTTGTGGGCAGGGGTTAAGAATCAGCCCCAGCATTTT. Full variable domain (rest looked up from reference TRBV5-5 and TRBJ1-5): DAGVTQSPTHLIKTRGQQVTLRCSPISGHKSVSWYQQVLGQGPQFIFQYYEKEERGRGNFPDRFSARQFPNYSSELNVNALLLGDSALYLCASSLWAGVKNQPQHFGDGTRLSIL.

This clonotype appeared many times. CDR3 bases: TGTGCCAGCAGCGACCTACTAGCCGACGAGCAGTACTTC. Encoded protein: CASSDLLADEQYF. The chain carries TRBV7-9 and TRBJ2-7; D possibly corresponds to TRBD2 (6 bases). Deletions cut 5 bases from V and 5 bases from J, with 13 bases between. CDR1 and CDR2 from the germline V gene are SEHNR and FQNEAQ (reference sequence). The CDR3 runs 13 residues.

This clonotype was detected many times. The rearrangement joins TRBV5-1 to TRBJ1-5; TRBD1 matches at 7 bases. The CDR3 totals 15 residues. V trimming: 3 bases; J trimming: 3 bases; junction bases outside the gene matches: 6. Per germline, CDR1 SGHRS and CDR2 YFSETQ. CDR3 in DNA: TGCGCCAGCAGCTATGGGACAGTGAACAATCAGCCCCAGCATTTT. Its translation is CASSYGTVNNQPQHF.

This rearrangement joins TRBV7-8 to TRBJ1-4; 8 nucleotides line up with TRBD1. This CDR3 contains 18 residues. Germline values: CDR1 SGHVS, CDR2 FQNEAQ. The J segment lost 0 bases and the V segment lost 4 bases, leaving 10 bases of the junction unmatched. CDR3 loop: CASSSDRGTSSTNEKLFF. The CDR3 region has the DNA TGTGCCAGCAGCTCCGACAGGGGAACGAGTTCAACTAATGAAAAACTGTTTTTT.

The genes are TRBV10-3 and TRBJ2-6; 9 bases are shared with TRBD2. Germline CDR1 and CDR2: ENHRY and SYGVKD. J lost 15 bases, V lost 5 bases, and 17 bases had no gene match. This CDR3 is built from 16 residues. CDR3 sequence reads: CAISFFGAGGSEDLTF. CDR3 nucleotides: TGTGCCATCAGTTTCTTCGGTGCGGGAGGGTCAGAGGACCTGACTTTC.

Written as DNA, the CDR3 is TGTGCCAGCTCACCACGACAGGGCCGAGAGGAGCAGTACTTC. Protein: CASSPRQGREEQYF. The chain carries TRBV25-1 and TRBJ2-7; 7 positions agree with TRBD1. CDR3 length: 14 residues. Germline assignment: CDR1 MGHDK and CDR2 SYGVNS. The V segment lost 8 bases and the J segment 7 bases; nucleotides outside the gene matches: 14.

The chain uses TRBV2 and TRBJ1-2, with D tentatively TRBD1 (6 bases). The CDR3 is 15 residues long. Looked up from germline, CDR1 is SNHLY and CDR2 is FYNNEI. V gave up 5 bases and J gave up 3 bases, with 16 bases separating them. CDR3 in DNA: TGTGCCAGCAGTTTATCTGCTACAGGGCACTATGGCTACACCTTC. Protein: CASSLSATGHYGYTF.

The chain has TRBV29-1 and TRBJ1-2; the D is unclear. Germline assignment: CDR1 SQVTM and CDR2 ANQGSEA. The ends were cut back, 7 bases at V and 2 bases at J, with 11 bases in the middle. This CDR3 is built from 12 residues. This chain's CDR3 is CSGGMSNYGYTF. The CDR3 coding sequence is TGCAGCGGAGGGATGTCGAACTATGGCTACACCTTC.

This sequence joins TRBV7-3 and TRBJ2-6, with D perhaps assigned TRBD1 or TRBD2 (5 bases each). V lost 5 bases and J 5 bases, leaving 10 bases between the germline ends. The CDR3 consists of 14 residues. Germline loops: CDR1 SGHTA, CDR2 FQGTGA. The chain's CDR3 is CASSPRGRANVLTF. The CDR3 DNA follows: TGTGCCAGCAGCCCCCGGGGCCGGGCCAACGTCCTGACTTTC.

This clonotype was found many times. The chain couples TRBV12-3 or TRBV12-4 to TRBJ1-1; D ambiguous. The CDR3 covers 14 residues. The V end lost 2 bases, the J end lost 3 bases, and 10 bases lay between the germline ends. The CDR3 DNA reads TGTGCCAGCAGTTTACGAGGGCTGGACACTGAAGCTTTCTTT. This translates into CASSLRGLDTEAFF.

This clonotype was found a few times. The CDR3 reads CASSQVSSGDYEQYF. The CDR3 nucleotides are TGTGCCAGCAGCCAAGTCTCTAGCGGGGATTACGAGCAGTACTTC. J is TRBJ2-7 and V is TRBV11-2, with 9 positions matching TRBD2. The J segment lost 4 bases and the V segment lost 5 bases, leaving 9 bases of the junction unmatched. The CDR3 sequence is 15 residues long. Germline CDR1 SGHAT, CDR2 FQNNGV.

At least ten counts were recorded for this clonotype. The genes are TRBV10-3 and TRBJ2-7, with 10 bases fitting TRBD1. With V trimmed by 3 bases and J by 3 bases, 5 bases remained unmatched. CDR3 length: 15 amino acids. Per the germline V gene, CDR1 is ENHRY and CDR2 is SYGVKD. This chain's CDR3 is CAISDRDRGLYEQYF. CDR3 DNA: TGTGCCATCAGTGACCGGGACAGGGGTCTCTACGAGCAGTACTTC.

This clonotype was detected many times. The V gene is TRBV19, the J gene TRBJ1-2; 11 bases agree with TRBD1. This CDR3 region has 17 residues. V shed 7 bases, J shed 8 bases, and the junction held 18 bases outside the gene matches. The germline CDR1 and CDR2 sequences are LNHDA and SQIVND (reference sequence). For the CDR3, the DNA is TGTGCCAGTATCCCAAAGTGGACAGGGGGCGCGGTAGGAGGCTACACCTTC. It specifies CASIPKWTGGAVGGYTF.

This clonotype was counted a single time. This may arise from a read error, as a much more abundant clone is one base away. This CDR3 reads CASSQPGGMGEIQYF. The DNA for the CDR3 is TGTGCCAGCAGCCAACCAGGGGGCATGGGAGAGATCCAGTACTTC. The V call is TRBV10-3, the J call TRBJ2-5; 8 nucleotides align to TRBD1. This CDR3 has 15 residues. Germline loops: CDR1 ENHRY, CDR2 SYGVKD.

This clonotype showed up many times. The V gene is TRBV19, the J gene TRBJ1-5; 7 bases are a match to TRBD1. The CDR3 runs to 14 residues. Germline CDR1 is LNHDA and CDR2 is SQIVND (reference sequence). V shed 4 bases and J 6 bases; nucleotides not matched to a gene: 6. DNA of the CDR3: TGTGCCAGTAGTAAAGGGACAGAAGGTCAGCCCCAGCATTTT. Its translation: CASSKGTEGQPQHF. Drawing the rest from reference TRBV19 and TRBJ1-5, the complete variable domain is DGGITQSPKYLFRKEGQNVTLSCEQNLNHDAMYWYRQDPGQGLRLIYYSQIVNDFQKGDIAEGYSVSREKKESFPLTVTSAQKNPTAFYLCASSKGTEGQPQHFGDGTRLSIL.

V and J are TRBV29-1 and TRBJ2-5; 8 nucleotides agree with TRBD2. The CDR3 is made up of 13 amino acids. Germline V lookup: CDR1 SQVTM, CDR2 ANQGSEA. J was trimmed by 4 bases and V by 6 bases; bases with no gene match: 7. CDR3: CSVPSGRGETQYF. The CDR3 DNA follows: TGCAGCGTCCCTAGCGGGCGGGGAGAGACCCAGTACTTC.

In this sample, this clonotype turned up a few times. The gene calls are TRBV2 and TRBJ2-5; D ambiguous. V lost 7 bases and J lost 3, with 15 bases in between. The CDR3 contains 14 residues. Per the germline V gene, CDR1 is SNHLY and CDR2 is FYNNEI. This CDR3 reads CASTTLNGKETQYF. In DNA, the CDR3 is TGTGCCAGCACAACCCTGAACGGTAAAGAGACCCAGTACTTC. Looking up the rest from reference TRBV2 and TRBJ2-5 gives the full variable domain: EPEVTQTPSHQVTQMGQEVILRCVPISNHLYFYWYRQILGQKVEFLVSFYNNEISEKSEIFDDQFSVERPDGSNFTLKIRSTKLEDSAMYFCASTTLNGKETQYFGPGTRLLVL.

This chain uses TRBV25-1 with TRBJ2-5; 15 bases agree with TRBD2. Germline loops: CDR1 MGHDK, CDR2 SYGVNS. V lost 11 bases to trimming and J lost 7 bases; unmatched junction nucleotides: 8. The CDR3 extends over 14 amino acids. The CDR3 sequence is CAWTSGRATGTQYF. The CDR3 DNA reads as TGTGCCTGGACTAGCGGGAGGGCAACCGGGACCCAGTACTTC.

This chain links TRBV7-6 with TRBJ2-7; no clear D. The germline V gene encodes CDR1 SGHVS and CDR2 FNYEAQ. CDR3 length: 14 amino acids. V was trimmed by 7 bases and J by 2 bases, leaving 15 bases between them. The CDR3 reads CASIRASGTYEQYF. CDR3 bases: TGTGCCAGCATAAGGGCCTCCGGCACCTACGAGCAGTACTTC.

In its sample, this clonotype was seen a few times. The CDR3 DNA sequence: TGTGCCAGCGGAGGGACAATGATCTACGAGCAGTACTTC. This translates into CASGGTMIYEQYF. The chain joins TRBV6-1 to TRBJ2-7, with D perhaps given as TRBD1 or TRBD2 (6 bases each). Germline CDR1 is MNHNS and CDR2 is SASEGT. The CDR3 runs 13 residues. V shed 8 bases and J shed 3 bases, with 14 bases lying between them.